The clone carrying this T cell receptor (beta chain) was picked up one time. Clones were read by immunoSEQ multiplex PCR, and TCRdb kept only the in-frame ones, dropping some. The data contain around 400,000 clones, about nine tenths of them singletons. V lost 0 bases, J lost 6 bases, and 7 bases stayed unmatched. The germline gives CDR1 SGHTA, CDR2 FQGNSA. The CDR3 contains 16 residues. This entry belongs to a study of cytomegalovirus exposure and HLA in healthy donors. This TCR came from a young woman in good health and CMV-seronegative. The sequenced sample consisted of PBMCs. The chain employs TRBV7-2 and TRBJ1-2; TRBD1 agrees at 10 bases. This CDR3 is CASSLARQGAWDGYTF. The CDR3 bases are TGTGCCAGCAGCTTAGCGCGACAGGGGGCTTGGGATGGCTACACCTTC.